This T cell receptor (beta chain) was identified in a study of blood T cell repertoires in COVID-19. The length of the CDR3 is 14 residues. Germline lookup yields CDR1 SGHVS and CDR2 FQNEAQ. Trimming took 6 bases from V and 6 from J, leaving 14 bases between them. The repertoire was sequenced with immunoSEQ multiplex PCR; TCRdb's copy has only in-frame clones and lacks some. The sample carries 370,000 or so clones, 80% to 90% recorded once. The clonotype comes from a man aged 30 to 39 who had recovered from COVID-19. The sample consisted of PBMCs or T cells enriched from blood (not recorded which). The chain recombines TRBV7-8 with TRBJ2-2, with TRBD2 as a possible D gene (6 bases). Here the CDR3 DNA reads TGTGCCAGCAGGGAGAAGACTAGTTCCGGGGAGCTGTTTTTT. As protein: CASREKTSSGELFF.